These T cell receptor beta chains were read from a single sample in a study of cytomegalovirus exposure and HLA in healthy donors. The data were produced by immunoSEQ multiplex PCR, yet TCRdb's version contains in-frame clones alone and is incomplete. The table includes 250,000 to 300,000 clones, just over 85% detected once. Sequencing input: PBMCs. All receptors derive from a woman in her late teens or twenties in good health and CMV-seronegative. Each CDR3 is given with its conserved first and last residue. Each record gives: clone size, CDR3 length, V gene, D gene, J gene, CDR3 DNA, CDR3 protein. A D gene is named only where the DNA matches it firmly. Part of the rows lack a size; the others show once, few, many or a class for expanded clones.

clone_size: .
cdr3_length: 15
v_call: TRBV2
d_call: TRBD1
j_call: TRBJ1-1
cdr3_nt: TGTGCCAGCAGTGGAACAGGGGGGACGAACACTGAAGCTTTCTTT
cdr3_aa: CASSGTGGTNTEAFF

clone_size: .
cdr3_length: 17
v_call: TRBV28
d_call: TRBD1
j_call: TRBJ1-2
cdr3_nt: TGTGCCAGCAGTCCATCCGGGACAGGGGGCGGTCGCTATGGCTACACCTTC
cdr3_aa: CASSPSGTGGGRYGYTF

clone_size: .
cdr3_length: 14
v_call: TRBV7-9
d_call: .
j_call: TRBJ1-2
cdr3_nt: TGTGGGACACCCTTAGGGTCCCAAAGCTATGGCTACACCTTC
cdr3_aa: CGTPLGSQSYGYTF

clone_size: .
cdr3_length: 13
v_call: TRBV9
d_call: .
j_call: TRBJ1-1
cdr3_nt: TGTGCCAGCAGGTACAGGGCTGACACTGAAGCTTTCTTT
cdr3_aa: CASRYRADTEAFF

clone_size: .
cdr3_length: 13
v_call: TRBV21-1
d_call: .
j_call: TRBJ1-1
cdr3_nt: TGTGCCAGCGACAGGGGTGGAGGGGCTGAAGCTTTCTTT
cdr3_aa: CASDRGGGAEAFF

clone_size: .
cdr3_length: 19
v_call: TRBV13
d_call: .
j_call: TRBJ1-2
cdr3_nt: TGTGCCAGCAGCTTAGAAGGCCCAAGCGGGGGGTCAGGGAACTATGGCTACACCTTC
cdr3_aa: CASSLEGPSGGSGNYGYTF

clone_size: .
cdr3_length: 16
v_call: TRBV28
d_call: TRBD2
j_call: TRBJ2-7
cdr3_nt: TGTGCCAGCAGTTTTACATCCGGGACTAGCGGCCACGAGCAGTACTTC
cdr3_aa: CASSFTSGTSGHEQYF

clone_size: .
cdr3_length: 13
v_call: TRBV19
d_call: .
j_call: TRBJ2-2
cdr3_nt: TGTGCCAGTAGTCCCCAGGATGGCGGGGAGCTGTTTTTT
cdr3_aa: CASSPQDGGELFF

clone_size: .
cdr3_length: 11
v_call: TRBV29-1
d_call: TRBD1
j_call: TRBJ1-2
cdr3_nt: TGCAGCGCTCCTGACAGGGATGGCTACACCTTC
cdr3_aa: CSAPDRDGYTF

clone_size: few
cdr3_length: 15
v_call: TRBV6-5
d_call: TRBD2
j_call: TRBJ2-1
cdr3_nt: TGTGCCAGCAGTTACCGCGGGAGGGCCTGGGATGAGCAGTTCTTC
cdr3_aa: CASSYRGRAWDEQFF

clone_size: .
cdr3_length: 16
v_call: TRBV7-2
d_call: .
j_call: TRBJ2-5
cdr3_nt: TGTGCCAGCAGCTTAGCGCCGGCGGGGGCTTGGGAGACCCAGTACTTC
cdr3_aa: CASSLAPAGAWETQYF

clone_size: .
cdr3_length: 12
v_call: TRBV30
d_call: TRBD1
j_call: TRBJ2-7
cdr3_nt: TGTGCCTGGGGGGACAGGGGAGGCGAGCAGTACTTC
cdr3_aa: CAWGDRGGEQYF

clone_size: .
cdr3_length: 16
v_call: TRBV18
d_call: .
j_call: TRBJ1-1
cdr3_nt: TGTGCCAGCTCACCAGGGAGGGCCCTTGGGGACACTGAAGCTTTCTTT
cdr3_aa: CASSPGRALGDTEAFF

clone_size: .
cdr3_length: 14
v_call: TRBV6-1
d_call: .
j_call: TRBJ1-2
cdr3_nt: TGTGCCAGCAGTACTACGTCCCTTCGGGATGGCTACACCTTC
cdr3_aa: CASSTTSLRDGYTF

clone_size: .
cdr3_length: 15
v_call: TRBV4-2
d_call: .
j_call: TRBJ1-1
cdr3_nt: TGTGCCAGCAGCCAAGAAATAGGGGTGAACACTGAAGCTTTCTTT
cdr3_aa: CASSQEIGVNTEAFF

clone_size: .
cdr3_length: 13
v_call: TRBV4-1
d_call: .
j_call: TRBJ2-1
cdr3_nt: TGCGCCAGCAGCCTGAACAGCCTCACTGAGCAGTTCTTC
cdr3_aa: CASSLNSLTEQFF

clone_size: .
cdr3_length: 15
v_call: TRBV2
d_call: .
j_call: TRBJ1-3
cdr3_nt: TGTGCCAGCAGTGGGCAGGCGACGCCGGGAAACACCATATATTTT
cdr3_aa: CASSGQATPGNTIYF

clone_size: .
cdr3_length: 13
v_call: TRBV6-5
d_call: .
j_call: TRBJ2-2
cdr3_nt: TGTGCCAGCAGTTATTTTAGTCCCGGGGAGCTGTTTTTT
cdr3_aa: CASSYFSPGELFF

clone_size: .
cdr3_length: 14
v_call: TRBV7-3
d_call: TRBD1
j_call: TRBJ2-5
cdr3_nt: TGTGCCAGCAGCTTAGGGGGACAGCAAGAGACCCAGTACTTC
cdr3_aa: CASSLGGQQETQYF

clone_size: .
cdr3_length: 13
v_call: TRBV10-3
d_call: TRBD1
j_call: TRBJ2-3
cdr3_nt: TGTGCCATCGGTGGGACAGGGGAAGATACGCAGTATTTT
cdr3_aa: CAIGGTGEDTQYF

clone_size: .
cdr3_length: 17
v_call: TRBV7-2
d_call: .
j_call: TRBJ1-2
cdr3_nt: TGTGCCAGCAGCCCGCGTCGCCGGGAGTTTACTAACTATGGCTACACCTTC
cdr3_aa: CASSPRRREFTNYGYTF

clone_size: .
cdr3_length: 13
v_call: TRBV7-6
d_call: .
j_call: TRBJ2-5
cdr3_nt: TGTGCCAGCAGCCCCCGGGTTCAAGAGACCCAGTACTTC
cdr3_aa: CASSPRVQETQYF

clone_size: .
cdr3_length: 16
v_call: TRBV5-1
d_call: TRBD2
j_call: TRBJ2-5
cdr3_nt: TGCGCCAGCAGCTCCTGGACTAGCGGGGGACAAGAGACCCAGTACTTC
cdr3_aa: CASSSWTSGGQETQYF

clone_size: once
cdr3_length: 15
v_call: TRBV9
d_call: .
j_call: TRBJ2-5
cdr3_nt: TGTGCCAGCAGCGTAGGACGGGGGTATGGAGAGACCCAGTACTTC
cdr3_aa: CASSVGRGYGETQYF

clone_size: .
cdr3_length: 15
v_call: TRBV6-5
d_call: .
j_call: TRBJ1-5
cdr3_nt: TGTGCCAGCAGTTACTCGTCTGGAGCTAGTCAGCCCCAGCATTTT
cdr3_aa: CASSYSSGASQPQHF

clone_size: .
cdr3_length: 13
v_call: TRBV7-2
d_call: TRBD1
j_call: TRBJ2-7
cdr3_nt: TGTGCCAGCAGCACCTTCAGGGGGCCCGAGCAGTACTTC
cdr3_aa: CASSTFRGPEQYF

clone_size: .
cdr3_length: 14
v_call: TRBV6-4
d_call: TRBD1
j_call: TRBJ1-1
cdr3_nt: TGTGCCAGCAGTGACTTCGGGGACAGGGGGCTTACTTTCTTT
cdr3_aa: CASSDFGDRGLTFF

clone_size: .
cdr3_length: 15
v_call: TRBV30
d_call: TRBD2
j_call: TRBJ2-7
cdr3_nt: TGTGCCTGGAGTGTACGGTCTAGCGGTGCCTACGAGCAGTACTTC
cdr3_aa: CAWSVRSSGAYEQYF

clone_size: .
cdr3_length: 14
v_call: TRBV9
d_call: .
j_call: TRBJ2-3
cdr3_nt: TGTGCCAGCAGCGTCTCTTTTCGGTCAGATACGCAGTATTTT
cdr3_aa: CASSVSFRSDTQYF

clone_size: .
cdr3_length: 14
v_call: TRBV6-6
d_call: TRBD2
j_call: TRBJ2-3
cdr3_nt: TGTGCCAGCGGGTCGAGCGGGGGAACAGATACGCAGTATTTT
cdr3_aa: CASGSSGGTDTQYF

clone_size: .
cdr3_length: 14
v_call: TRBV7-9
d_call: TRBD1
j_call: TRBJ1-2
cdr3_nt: TGTGCCAGCAGCTTTACAGGGGGCACTAATGGCTACACCTTC
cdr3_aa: CASSFTGGTNGYTF

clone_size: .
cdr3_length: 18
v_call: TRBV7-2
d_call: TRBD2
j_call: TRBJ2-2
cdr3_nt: TGTGCCAGCAGCCAACGTGGACTAGCGGGGCTGAACACCGGGGAGCTGTTTTTT
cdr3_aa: CASSQRGLAGLNTGELFF

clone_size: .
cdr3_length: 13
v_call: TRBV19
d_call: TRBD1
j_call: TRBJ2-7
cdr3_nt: TGTGCCAGTAGTGAACAGGGGGAGGTCGAGCAGTACTTC
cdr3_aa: CASSEQGEVEQYF

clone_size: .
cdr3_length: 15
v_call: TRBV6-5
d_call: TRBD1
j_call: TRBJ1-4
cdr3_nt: TGTGCCAGCAGGCGAGAGGGGGCGTCTAATGAAAAACTGTTTTTT
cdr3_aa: CASRREGASNEKLFF

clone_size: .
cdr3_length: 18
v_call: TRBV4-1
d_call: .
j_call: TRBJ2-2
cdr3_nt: TGCGCCAGCAGCCAAGATCACCGGTGGCAGGGAAACACCGGGGAGCTGTTTTTT
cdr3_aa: CASSQDHRWQGNTGELFF

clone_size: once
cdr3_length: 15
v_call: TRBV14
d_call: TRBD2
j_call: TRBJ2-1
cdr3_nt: TGTGCCAGCAGCCAATTGGGGCGGGAGTGGGGTGAGCAGTTCTTC
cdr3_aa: CASSQLGREWGEQFF

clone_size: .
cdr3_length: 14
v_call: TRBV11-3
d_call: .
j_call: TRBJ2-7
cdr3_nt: TGTGCCAGCAGCTTAGGGGGCAGACACTACGAGCAGTACTTC
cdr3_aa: CASSLGGRHYEQYF

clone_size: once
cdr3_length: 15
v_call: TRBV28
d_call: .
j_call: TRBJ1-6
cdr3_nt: TGTGCCAGCAGTCACAGATTGGCCTATAATTCACCCCTCCACTTT
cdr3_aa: CASSHRLAYNSPLHF

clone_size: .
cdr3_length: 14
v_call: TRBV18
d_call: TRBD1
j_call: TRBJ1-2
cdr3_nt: TGTGCCAGCCACCGGACAGGTCTAAACTATGGCTACACCTTC
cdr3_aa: CASHRTGLNYGYTF

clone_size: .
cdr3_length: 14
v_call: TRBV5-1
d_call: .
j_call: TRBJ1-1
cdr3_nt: TGCGCCAGCAGCTTGGGGCCAGGGAACACTGAAGCTTTCTTT
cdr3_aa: CASSLGPGNTEAFF

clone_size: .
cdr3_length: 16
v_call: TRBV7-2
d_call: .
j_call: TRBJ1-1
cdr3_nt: TGTGCCAGCAGCTCGCTCGGCCGAGGGCGGAACACTGAAGCTTTCTTT
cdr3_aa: CASSSLGRGRNTEAFF

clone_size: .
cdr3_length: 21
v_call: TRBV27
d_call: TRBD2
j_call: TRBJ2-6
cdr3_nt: TGTGCCAGCAGTGCCTTCGGGGAGCGGGAGTCAATGAGGGGTGGGGCCAACGTCCTGACTTTC
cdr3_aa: CASSAFGERESMRGGANVLTF

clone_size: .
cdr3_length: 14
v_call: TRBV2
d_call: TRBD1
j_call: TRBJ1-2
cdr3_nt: TGTGCCAGCAGGATAGGACAGGGGAACTATGGCTACACCTTC
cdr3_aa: CASRIGQGNYGYTF

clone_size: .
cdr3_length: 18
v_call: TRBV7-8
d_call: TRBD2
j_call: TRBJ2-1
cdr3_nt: TGTGCCAGCAGCTCAACCTCTGCCGGGACTAGTAGCTACAATGAGCAGTTCTTC
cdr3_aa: CASSSTSAGTSSYNEQFF

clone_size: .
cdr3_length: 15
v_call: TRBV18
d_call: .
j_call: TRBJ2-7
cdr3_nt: TGTGCCAGCTCACCCCCTCCGGGGGATATAAGCGAGCAGTACTTC
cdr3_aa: CASSPPPGDISEQYF

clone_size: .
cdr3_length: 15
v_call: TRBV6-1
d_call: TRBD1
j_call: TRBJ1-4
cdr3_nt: TGTGCCAGCAGTGAAGCGGGACAGGGGAATGAAAAACTGTTTTTT
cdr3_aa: CASSEAGQGNEKLFF

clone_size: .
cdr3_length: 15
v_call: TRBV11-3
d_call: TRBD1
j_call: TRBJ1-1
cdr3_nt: TGTGCCAGCAGCTTGAACAGGGGAATAAACACTGAAGCTTTCTTT
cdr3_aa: CASSLNRGINTEAFF

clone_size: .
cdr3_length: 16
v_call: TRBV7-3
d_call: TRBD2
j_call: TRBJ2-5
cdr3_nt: TGTGCCAGCAGCTTAACTAGCGGGGGGACTCGGGAGACCCAGTACTTC
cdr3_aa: CASSLTSGGTRETQYF

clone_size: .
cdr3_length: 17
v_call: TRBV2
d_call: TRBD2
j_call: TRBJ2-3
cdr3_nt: TGTGCCAGCAGGCTAAGAATAGCGGGGTACAGCACAGATACGCAGTATTTT
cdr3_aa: CASRLRIAGYSTDTQYF

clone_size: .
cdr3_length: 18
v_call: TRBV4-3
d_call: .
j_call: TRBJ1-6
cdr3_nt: TGCGCCAGCAGCCAAGAGGGCCAGCCCGGGGGGATTAATTCACCCCTCCACTTT
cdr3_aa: CASSQEGQPGGINSPLHF

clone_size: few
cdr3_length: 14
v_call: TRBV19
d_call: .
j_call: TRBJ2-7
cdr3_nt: TGTGCCAGTGGGCAAAATTCTGTCTCCTACGAGCAGTACTTC
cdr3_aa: CASGQNSVSYEQYF

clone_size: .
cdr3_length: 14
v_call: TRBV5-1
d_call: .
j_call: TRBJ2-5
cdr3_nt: TGCGCCAGCAGCCGCACTATGCTCCAAGAGACCCAGTACTTC
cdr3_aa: CASSRTMLQETQYF

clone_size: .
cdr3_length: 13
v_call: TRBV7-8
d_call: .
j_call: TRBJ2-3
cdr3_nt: TGTGCCAGCAGCTTATGGGCAGGCCAGGAGCAGTATTTT
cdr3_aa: CASSLWAGQEQYF

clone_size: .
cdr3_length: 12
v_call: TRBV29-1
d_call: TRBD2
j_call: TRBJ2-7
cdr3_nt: TGCAGCGGTAGTAGCGGGACCTACGAGCAGTACTTC
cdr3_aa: CSGSSGTYEQYF

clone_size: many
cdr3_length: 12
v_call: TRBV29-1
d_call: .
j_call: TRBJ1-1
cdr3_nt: TGCAGCGTTGAAGAGGGGGCCACTGAAGCTTTCTTT
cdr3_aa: CSVEEGATEAFF

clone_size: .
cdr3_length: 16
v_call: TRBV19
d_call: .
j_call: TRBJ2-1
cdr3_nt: TGTGCCAGTAGCTACCGCGGGGAGACAGCCTACAATGAGCAGTTCTTC
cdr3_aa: CASSYRGETAYNEQFF

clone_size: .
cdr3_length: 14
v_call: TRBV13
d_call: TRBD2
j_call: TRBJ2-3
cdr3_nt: TGTGCCAGCAGCCCGGGACTACCCACAGATACGCAGTATTTT
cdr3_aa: CASSPGLPTDTQYF